Listed below are T cell receptor beta chains from one sample, sequenced in a study of shared clonotypes between healthy human individuals. Libraries were prepared by immunoSEQ multiplex PCR; TCRdb keeps only in-frame clonotypes and omits some of them. The sample consists of 600,000 or so clones, more than 95% of them appearing once. The specimen sequenced was naive CD8+ T cells sorted from blood. These receptors originate from a man aged 25-40 years in good health. The CDR3 runs from the conserved cysteine through the conserved F or W. The D gene is left open where the match is weak.

TRBJ2-7	TRBD2	TRBV28	TGTGCCAGCAGTAACCCGCCCGAGATAGCGGGAGGTCAGCAGTACTTC	CASSNPPEIAGGQQYF
TRBJ2-1	TRBD2	TRBV28	TGTGCCAGTTCGGGGAGGGGTACTTACAATGAGCAGTTCTTC	CASSGRGTYNEQFF
TRBJ2-7	-	TRBV7-9	TGTGCCAGCAGCGCTACCGGGACCTACGAGCAGTACTTC	CASSATGTYEQYF
TRBJ2-7	TRBD2	TRBV7-3	TGTGCCAGCAGTTCCGGGACTAGCGCGGCCGAGCAGTACTTC	CASSSGTSAAEQYF
TRBJ2-2	TRBD2	TRBV29-1	TGCAGCGCTCCCTACCCGGGACTAGCGGGAGGGCCAACGGGGACCGGGGAGCTGTTTTTT	CSAPYPGLAGGPTGTGELFF
TRBJ2-4	-	TRBV27	TGTGCCAGCAGTTTTGGAGGGGGGGAAAACATTCAGTACTTC	CASSFGGGENIQYF
TRBJ2-5	TRBD1	TRBV9	TGTGCCAGCAGCGGCGACAGGGACGAGACCCAGTACTTC	CASSGDRDETQYF
TRBJ2-7	-	TRBV4-1	TGCGCCAGCAGCCAAGATAAGTTCGCTGGAGCCTACGAGCAGTACTTC	CASSQDKFAGAYEQYF
TRBJ1-2	-	TRBV2	TGTGCCAGCAGACTCACAGGGATCTATGGCTACACCTTC	CASRLTGIYGYTF
TRBJ2-7	-	TRBV15	TGTGCCATAAAGCCCGCCACGAGGGGCGAGCAGTACTTC	CAIKPATRGEQYF
TRBJ1-1	-	TRBV9	TGTGCCAGCAGCGTATCTGGGACTGAAGCTTTCTTT	CASSVSGTEAFF
TRBJ2-7	-	TRBV6-5	TGTGCCAGCAGAACGTCTAGCGCGAGCTCCTACGAGCAGTACTTC	CASRTSSASSYEQYF
TRBJ2-7	TRBD1	TRBV27	TGTGCCAGCAGTTTCGAGACAGGGGGGTTCTACGAGCAGTACTTC	CASSFETGGFYEQYF
TRBJ2-3	-	TRBV5-5	TGTGCCAGCAGCTTTGAACAGTTCACAGATACGCAGTATTTT	CASSFEQFTDTQYF
TRBJ2-3	TRBD2	TRBV7-9	TGTGCCAGCAGCCTCGGACTAGCGGGGGGGTGGACAGATACGCAGTATTTT	CASSLGLAGGWTDTQYF
TRBJ2-7	TRBD1	TRBV19	TGTGCCAGTAGTACGGGGAAGACAGGGAACAAGTACTTC	CASSTGKTGNKYF
TRBJ2-1	TRBD2	TRBV5-1	TGCGCCAGCAGCCTGGGAGGGGACGGACCCTACAATGAGCAGTTCTTC	CASSLGGDGPYNEQFF
TRBJ2-1	TRBD2	TRBV11-3	TGTGCCAGCAGCCCCACGGCGGGAGGCGCCTACAATGAGCAGTTCTTC	CASSPTAGGAYNEQFF
TRBJ2-1	-	TRBV4-3	TGCGCCAGCAGCCCGAGTACAGCACCCTACAATGAGCAGTTCTTC	CASSPSTAPYNEQFF
TRBJ2-2	-	TRBV7-9	TGTGCCAGCAGCGCTTCGATGGCCGGGGAGCTGTTTTTT	CASSASMAGELFF
TRBJ2-3	-	TRBV4-1	TGCGCCAGCAGCCAAGCTATCAGCCGAGAGACAGATACGCAGTATTTT	CASSQAISRETDTQYF
TRBJ1-2	TRBD1	TRBV19	TGTGCCAGTAGTTTGACAGGGTTTTATGGCTACACCTTC	CASSLTGFYGYTF
TRBJ2-1	TRBD2	TRBV10-2	TGCGCCAGCAGTGATTTAGCGCTAGCGGGAGGGTTGGAGCAGTTCTTC	CASSDLALAGGLEQFF